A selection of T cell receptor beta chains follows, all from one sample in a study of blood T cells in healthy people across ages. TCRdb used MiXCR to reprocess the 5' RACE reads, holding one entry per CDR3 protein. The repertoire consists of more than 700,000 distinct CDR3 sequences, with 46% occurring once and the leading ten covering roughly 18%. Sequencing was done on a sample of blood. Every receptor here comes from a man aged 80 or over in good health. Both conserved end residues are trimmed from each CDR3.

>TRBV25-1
ASSDSRLGSGQETQY
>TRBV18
ASSPASSGTYEQY
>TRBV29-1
SVAETQY
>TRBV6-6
ASIRINNSPLH
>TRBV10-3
AISELGGEDEQF
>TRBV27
ASSSTLRADTQY
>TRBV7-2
ASSPGDYQETQY
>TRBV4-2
ASSQEWGLGVHEQY
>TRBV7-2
ASSFKGAYNSPPH
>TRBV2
ASSILRAGGYT
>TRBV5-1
ANSLAWGNTGELF
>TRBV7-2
ASSLSGGTQETQY
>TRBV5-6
ASSFETGVGDTQY
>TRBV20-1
SAIISSGGNQETQY
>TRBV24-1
ATSESGVQETQY
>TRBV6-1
ASSEVDRRSGIQY
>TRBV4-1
ASSPRLEDFYGYT
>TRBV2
ASSEDRQGASDEQY
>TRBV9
ASSVEGHSYEQF
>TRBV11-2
ASKTALAADTQY
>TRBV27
ASSKGPGILVTDTQY
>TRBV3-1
ASSQAWPDYNEQF
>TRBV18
ASSPTTGQETQY
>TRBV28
ASSRTGEPNTEAF
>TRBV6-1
AGSPTGEGETQY
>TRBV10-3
AAWDNHSGANVLT
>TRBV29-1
SVGSPEYGYT
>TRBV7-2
ASSNLSPDTQY
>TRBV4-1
ASSQEVGRQTQY
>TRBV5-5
ASSPYGTSGTYEQY
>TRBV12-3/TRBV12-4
ASRETGAGNTIY
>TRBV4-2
ASSPTGQGFDEQY
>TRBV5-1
ASSLRDHSYNEQY
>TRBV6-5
ASSYTGLAPEETQY
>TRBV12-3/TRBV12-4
ASSPSGGPNEKLF
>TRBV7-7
ASSRSGLGETQY
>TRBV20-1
SAGALADTQY
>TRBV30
AWSASGTSGFNEQF
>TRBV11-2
ASATGSGGYT
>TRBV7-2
ASSPQGQNTEAF
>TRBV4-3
ASSKQGMGSPLH
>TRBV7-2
ASSRLWATQF
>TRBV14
ASSRGQGRNGYT
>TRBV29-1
SGGTGIYEQY
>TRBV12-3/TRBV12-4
ASSGRAGVNEQF
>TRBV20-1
SARDGQGASYEQY
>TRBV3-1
TSSIQESYEQY
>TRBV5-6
ASSFGDSGSFGEQY
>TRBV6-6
ASSYSSRQGETQY
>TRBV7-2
ASSFEGRDEKLF
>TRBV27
ASSSPGEPNSPLH
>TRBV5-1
ASSLLTGHTGANVLT
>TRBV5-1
ASSLGHRGGRTYEQY
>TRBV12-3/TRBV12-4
ASSPGTSGLLQY
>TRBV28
ASSLLLAYEQY